Sequencing of this T cell receptor beta chain was carried out in a study of CD4 T cells in relation to SARS-CoV-2 and coronaviruses. About the research overall: The HLA restriction of the shared crossreactive spike epitopes was mapped. General study findings and limits: Memory recall responses, not primary responses primed in culture, are what the assay detects. Crossreactive clones expanded significantly less to SARS-CoV-2 than monoreactive clones.

The CDR3 runs to 15 residues. V was pared by 0 bases and J by 1 base, with 9 bases between. CDR1 and CDR2 (germline): GTSNPN, SVGIG (reference sequence). CD4+ T cells from unexposed donors were obtained before the COVID-19 pandemic (2011-2018). Naive and memory CD4+ T cell DNA was deep-sequenced without culture. Assay: immunoSEQ multiplex PCR; the TCRdb copy retains only in-frame clones and omits some. This table has around 62,000 clones, about 94% appearing once. Note on this clone: The antigen remains undetermined.

Sequencing used naive CD4+ T cells from PBMCs. The sample's subset: naive CD4+ T cells isolated by negative enrichment. The chain employs TRBV30 and TRBJ1-4, with D possibly matching TRBD1 (5 bases). The sequence came from a human donor in good health. The CDR3 nucleotides read TGTGCCTGGAGTGTATTCGGGGGAACTAATGAAAAACTGTTTTTT. As protein: CAWSVFGGTNEKLFF. Filled out from reference TRBV30 and TRBJ1-4, the complete variable domain reads SQTIHQWPATLVQPVGSPLSLECTVEGTSNPNLYWYRQAAGRGLQLLFYSVGIGQISSEVPQNLSASRPQDRQFILSSKKLLLSDSGFYLCAWSVFGGTNEKLFFGSGTQLSVL.